Below, 29 T cell receptor beta chains from the same sample are listed, as sequenced in a study of response to subunit inactivated influenza vaccine. Each CDR3 protein gets one entry after TCRdb re-called the RT-PCR reads with MiXCR. The sample shows 400,000 to 650,000 distinct CDR3 sequences, under 8.5% of them seen only once. This specimen was PBMCs from blood, taken 23 to 25 months after vaccination. The receptors were gathered from a man between 50 and 75 years old who received an inactivated influenza vaccine.

This clonotype was recorded at least ten times. The chain combines TRBV10-3 with TRBJ1-2; D possibly corresponds to TRBD1 (5 bases). Germline V gene sequence: CDR1 ENHRY, CDR2 SYGVKD. Trimming removed 7 bases at V and 5 bases at J, with 14 bases between. The CDR3 length is 13 residues. CDR3 DNA sequence: TGTGCCATCACCCTCGGGGGGGGGTATGGCTACACCTTC. Its translation is CAITLGGGYGYTF.

This clonotype was observed at least ten times. J is TRBJ1-2 and V is TRBV7-3, with D perhaps TRBD1 (5 bases). Trimming stripped 5 bases from V and 4 bases from J, with 14 bases between. CDR3 size: 14 residues. Looked up from germline, CDR1 is SGHTA and CDR2 is FQGTGA. The CDR3 reads CASSPIGGGYGYTF. CDR3 DNA sequence: TGTGCCAGCAGCCCGATCGGTGGGGGCTATGGCTACACCTTC.

This clonotype was seen ten or more times. The V and J genes are TRBV4-2 and TRBJ2-3; 8 nucleotides match TRBD1. The V and J ends lost 4 bases and 2 bases, in that order; junction bases with no gene match: 2. CDR1 and CDR2 from the germline V gene are LGHNA and YNFKEQ. The CDR3 is 14 residues long. CDR3: CASSPDRATDTQYF. For the CDR3, the DNA is TGTGCCAGCAGCCCGGACAGGGCCACAGATACGCAGTATTTT.

On this clonotype: At one boundary the junction diverges from the germline segment, which might be a read error. The chain combines TRBV20-1 with TRBJ1-1; tentative D call: TRBD1 (5 bases). The germline gives CDR1 DFQATT, CDR2 SNEGSKA (reference sequence). The CDR3 extends over 16 amino acids. The CDR3 DNA reads as TGCTGTGCTAGGGGCCAGGGACCGGGGTCGAGCACTGAAGCTTTCTTT. Its protein product is CCARGQGPGSSTEAFF.

The chain uses TRBV6-2 or TRBV6-3 and TRBJ1-1, with TRBD1 identical over 8 bases. The CDR3 is 17 amino acids. Trimming at V came to 2 bases and at J to 3 bases, leaving 11 bases not matched to a gene. The V gene's germline CDR1 is MNHEY and CDR2 SVGEGT. CDR3 protein: CASSYPLGQGRYTEAFF. CDR3 nucleotide sequence: TGTGCCAGCAGTTACCCACTCGGACAGGGACGATACACTGAAGCTTTCTTT.

This clonotype has only a few counts. The chain recombines TRBV7-8 with TRBJ1-2; D is ambiguous. The ends were cut back, 5 bases at V and 4 bases at J, with 14 bases in the middle. The CDR3 is made up of 14 amino acids. Germline CDR1 is SGHVS and CDR2 is FQNEAQ. The CDR3 DNA reads as TGTGCCAGCAGCCCCAACCGGGCCCCCTATGGCTACACCTTC. Its protein is CASSPNRAPYGYTF.

This clonotype was found a few times. The chain has TRBV5-5 and TRBJ2-7; 8 nucleotides agree with TRBD2. Per the germline V gene, CDR1 is SGHKS and CDR2 is YYEKEE (reference sequence). The CDR3 is 16 amino acids. V shed 3 bases and J 1 base; nucleotides not matched to a gene: 9. The CDR3 loop reads CASSSPGSGRSYEQYF. CDR3 coding DNA: TGTGCCAGCAGCTCCCCGGGGAGCGGGAGATCCTACGAGCAGTACTTC. Using reference TRBV5-5 and TRBJ2-7 for the parts outside the CDR3, the full variable domain is DAGVTQSPTHLIKTRGQQVTLRCSPISGHKSVSWYQQVLGQGPQFIFQYYEKEERGRGNFPDRFSARQFPNYSSELNVNALLLGDSALYLCASSSPGSGRSYEQYFGPGTRLTVT.

This clonotype has at least ten counts. The rearrangement links TRBV14 to TRBJ2-5; TRBD1 matches at 7 bases. The CDR3 loop spans 14 amino acids. The V and J ends lost 4 bases and 5 bases, in that order; junction bases with no gene match: 7. The V gene's germline CDR1 is SGHDN and CDR2 FVKESK. CDR3 residues: CASSRGGPRETQYF. Here the CDR3 DNA reads TGTGCCAGCAGCCGAGGGGGCCCAAGGGAGACCCAGTACTTC.

This clonotype was seen many times. The chain couples TRBV20-1 to TRBJ1-6, with D unresolved. CDR3 length: 13 amino acids. From germline, CDR1 is DFQATT and CDR2 SNEGSKA (reference sequence). CDR3 loop: CSAEVLGSLSLHF. The DNA of the CDR3 is TGCAGCGCAGAAGTACTAGGGAGTTTATCCCTCCACTTT.

This clonotype was counted at least ten times. J is TRBJ1-3 and V is TRBV7-2; D uncertain. V was clipped by 5 bases and J by 0 bases, with 8 bases between them. The CDR3 covers 14 residues. The germline gives CDR1 SGHTA, CDR2 FQGNSA. CDR3 residues: CASSPGFSGNTIYF. The CDR3 coding sequence is TGTGCCAGCAGCCCTGGTTTCTCTGGAAACACCATATATTTT.

The chain joins TRBV4-1 to TRBJ1-3, with D unresolved. Per germline, CDR1 MGHRA and CDR2 YSYEKL. Trimming pared 4 bases from V and 2 bases from J, leaving 12 bases between. The CDR3 extends over 15 amino acids. The CDR3 bases are TGCGCCAGCAGCCGTAGATGGATCGCTGGAAACACCATATATTTT. Translated, it gives CASSRRWIAGNTIYF.

This clonotype was observed a handful of times. The CDR3 is CASSEAVGASSGANVLTF. CDR3 DNA sequence: TGTGCCAGCAGTGAAGCTGTGGGGGCCAGCTCTGGGGCCAACGTCCTGACTTTC. The genes are TRBV2 and TRBJ2-6; a possible D gene is TRBD1 (6 bases). This CDR3 is 18 amino acids long. V lost 0 bases, J lost 0 bases, and 12 bases lay in between. Germline V lookup: CDR1 SNHLY, CDR2 FYNNEI.

As concerns this clonotype: At one of its ends the junction is not consistent with the germline gene, which may arise from a read error. The chain carries TRBV2 and TRBJ1-5; no clear D gene. There are 14 residues in the CDR3. Per the germline V gene, CDR1 is SNHLY and CDR2 is FYNNEI. The CDR3 here is CTSSEEGSGQPQHF. For the CDR3, the DNA is TGTACCAGCAGTGAAGAGGGCTCGGGTCAGCCCCAGCATTTT.

This clonotype was counted many times. The chain links TRBV12-3 or TRBV12-4 to TRBJ1-1; a weak D match, TRBD1 (5 bases). CDR3 length: 12 amino acids. V was pared by 4 bases and J by 7 bases, with 10 bases between. The CDR3 region is CASSSAGGEAFF. The DNA for the CDR3 is TGTGCCAGCAGTTCCGCCGGGGGTGAAGCTTTCTTT.

The rearrangement links TRBV6-6 to TRBJ1-5; maybe TRBD1 (5 bases). This CDR3 comprises 13 residues. The V gene lost 2 bases and the J gene lost 7 bases, with 9 bases spanning the gap. Germline loops: CDR1 MNHNY, CDR2 SVGAGI (reference sequence). CDR3 coding DNA: TGTGCCAGCAGTTACGTAGGGGACCAGCCCCAGCATTTT. Amino acid sequence: CASSYVGDQPQHF.

The gene calls are TRBV9 and TRBJ2-1, with 8 bases aligning to TRBD1. Germline-derived CDR1 and CDR2 are SGDLS and YYNGEE. The trim removed 0 bases at V and 7 bases at J, leaving 6 bases unmatched. The CDR3 extends over 15 amino acids. CDR3 region: CASSVGQGKLNEQFF. DNA for the CDR3: TGTGCCAGCAGCGTAGGACAGGGGAAGCTTAATGAGCAGTTCTTC.

This clonotype was observed many times. The chain links TRBV4-1 to TRBJ2-1; D call uncertain. Trimming removed 7 bases at V and 6 bases at J, with 10 bases between. Germline values: CDR1 MGHRA, CDR2 YSYEKL. This CDR3 contains 12 residues. The DNA of the CDR3 is TGCGCCAGCAATTCCCCTGTCAATGAGCAGTTCTTC. It yields the protein CASNSPVNEQFF.

This clonotype was observed a handful of times. J is TRBJ1-6 and V is TRBV5-1, with D hard to call. Germline V gene sequence: CDR1 SGHRS, CDR2 YFSETQ. The CDR3 is 14 amino acids. Trimming cost V 6 bases and J 0 bases, with 7 bases left between them. The CDR3: CASTGDSYNSPLHF. Here the CDR3 DNA reads TGCGCCAGCACCGGGGACTCCTATAATTCACCCCTCCACTTT.

The CDR3 DNA is TGTGCCAGCAGCCGGACTAGCGGGGGATCTAGCACAGATACGCAGTATTTT. This gives the protein CASSRTSGGSSTDTQYF. This chain joins TRBV11-1 and TRBJ2-3; 13 nucleotides match TRBD2. V lost 5 bases, J lost 0 bases, and 5 bases stayed unmatched. This CDR3 is 17 amino acids long. In germline, CDR1 is SGHAT, CDR2 FQDESV (reference sequence).

The chain carries TRBV5-1 and TRBJ2-3; D gene uncertain. In germline, CDR1 is SGHRS, CDR2 YFSETQ. This CDR3 spans 15 amino acids. V lost 1 base and J 2 bases, leaving 11 bases between the germline ends. The CDR3 region is CASSLTDRFTDTQYF. Written as DNA, the CDR3 is TGCGCCAGCAGCTTGACGGACCGATTCACAGATACGCAGTATTTT.

This clonotype was recorded at least ten times. The rearrangement uses TRBV3-1 and TRBJ1-5; D not resolved. Trimming shortened V by 3 bases and J by 0 bases, and 9 bases separated the two germline ends. CDR3 size: 15 residues. CDR1 is LGHDT, CDR2 YNNKEL, per germline (reference sequence). CDR3 bases: TGTGCCAGCAGCCAGGCACCTCATAGCAATCAGCCCCAGCATTTT. Its translation: CASSQAPHSNQPQHF.

This clonotype was detected only a few times. This chain joins TRBV30 and TRBJ1-5; D not certain. CDR1 is GTSNPN, CDR2 SVGIG, per germline (reference sequence). The V end lost 2 bases, the J end lost 6 bases, and 14 bases lay between the germline ends. This CDR3 has 14 residues. DNA for the CDR3: TGTGCCTGGAGTAGCGCTACCTTCATTCAGCCCCAGCATTTT. Encoded protein: CAWSSATFIQPQHF.

This clonotype was seen repeatedly, ten times or more. This rearrangement joins TRBV7-2 to TRBJ2-7; D is unclear. The germline gives CDR1 SGHTA, CDR2 FQGNSA. V lost 6 bases and J lost 0, with 9 bases in between. This CDR3 region has 13 residues. For the CDR3, the DNA is TGTGCCAGCAGTTCCAGGAGCTCCTACGAGCAGTACTTC. Amino acids: CASSSRSSYEQYF.

V gene TRBV15 combines with J gene TRBJ1-3; a weak D match, TRBD1 (6 bases). With 5 bases removed from V and 2 bases from J, the gap between germline ends came to 13 bases. Germline V gene sequence: CDR1 LNHNV, CDR2 YYDKDF (reference sequence). CDR3 length: 15 amino acids. The CDR3 DNA reads as TGTGCCACCAGCCGGCAGGGGCTCACTGGAAACACCATATATTTT. Protein sequence: CATSRQGLTGNTIYF.

The rearrangement uses TRBV15 and TRBJ1-4; no definite D call. V was cut by 5 bases and J by 1 base, with 11 bases left in between. CDR1 and CDR2 (germline): LNHNV, YYDKDF (reference sequence). There are 15 residues in the CDR3. The CDR3 DNA sequence: TGTGCCACCAGCTCTCGACGGGGAACTAATGAAAAACTGTTTTTT. Residues: CATSSRRGTNEKLFF.

V and J are TRBV20-1 and TRBJ1-5; no clear D. CDR1 and CDR2 (germline): DFQATT, SNEGSKA (reference sequence). This CDR3 contains 13 residues. V lost 6 bases to trimming and J lost 1 base, with 10 bases between them. The CDR3 DNA reads TGCAGTGCACAATCAGTGAGCAATCAGCCCCAGCATTTT. It specifies CSAQSVSNQPQHF.

The chain employs TRBV10-3 and TRBJ1-1, with D possibly TRBD1 on 5 matching bases. The V gene's germline CDR1 is ENHRY and CDR2 SYGVKD. This CDR3 spans 14 amino acids. Trimming removed 6 bases at V and 6 bases at J, with 17 bases between. The CDR3 DNA reads TGTGCCATCAGGGCAGGCTCGGGGGACCCTGAAGCTTTCTTT. Its translation is CAIRAGSGDPEAFF.

There are a few counts of this clonotype. The rearrangement links TRBV20-1 to TRBJ2-7, with D hard to call. Germline V gives CDR1 DFQATT, CDR2 SNEGSKA (reference sequence). The germline V and J ends were trimmed by 1 base and 6 bases, with 10 bases remaining between them. This CDR3 comprises 12 residues. CDR3 DNA: TGCAGTGCTAGAGGGCCAGTTTCCGAGCAGTACTTC. It is translated as CSARGPVSEQYF.

This clonotype occurred a few times. CDR3 loop: CSAETGTGLTEAFF. CDR3 coding DNA: TGCAGTGCAGAGACCGGGACAGGGTTGACTGAAGCTTTCTTT. The V call is TRBV20-1, the J call TRBJ1-1; TRBD1 matches 9 bases. Losses at the gene ends were 6 bases for V and 5 bases for J; bases not matched to a gene: 10. Looked up from germline, CDR1 is DFQATT and CDR2 is SNEGSKA (reference sequence). CDR3 length: 14 residues.